This TCR beta chain was identified in a study of human T cells and chemical hapten exposure. General study findings and limits: Versus controls, expanded TCRs had significantly more large CDR3 similarity clusters.

Germline V CDR1 and CDR2: DFQATT, SNEGSKA (reference sequence). The CDR3 totals 16 residues. V was cut by 0 bases and J by 0 bases, with 15 bases left in between. Library preparation tagged each individual cDNA molecule with a unique molecular identifier. TCRdb itself ran the RACE reads through MiXCR, one entry per CDR3 protein. The sample carries some 80,000 distinct CDR3 sequences, 9.5% to 13% recorded once. About this clonotype: What it binds is unknown.

Time point given: patch test 2, 6 weeks after DPC sensitization. Treatment specified: therapeutic diphenylcyclopropenone sensitization with weekly scalp DPC. Blood sampling preceded each patch test application. It was unfractionated whole blood from which total RNA was extracted. This TCR derives from a man between 18 and 29 years old with alopecia areata. Some clones in this sample may be carry-over from other donors' samples. The chain joins TRBV20-1 to TRBJ2-7; no reliable D call. The sample consisted of whole blood, taken in connection with sensitization to the hapten diphenylcyclopropenone (DPC). CDR3 sequence: CSARDSNRPSSYEQYV. CDR3 bases: TGCAGTGCTAGAGATTCCAACCGACCTAGCTCCTACGAGCAGTACGTC.